Reported below is one TCR beta chain. This sample was taken from a study of T cell responses to AZD1222 COVID-19 vaccine. This table comes from immunoSEQ multiplex PCR, and its TCRdb copy is limited to in-frame clones, with some not included. Of 170,000 or so clones listed, approximately 86% are singletons. The CDR3 is 18 residues long. Germline-derived CDR1 and CDR2 are LGHDT and YNNKEL (reference sequence). The V end was cut by 4 bases, the J end by 1 base, with 20 bases between. The chain is built from TRBV3-1 (or the pseudogene TRBV3-2) and TRBJ2-4, with D unclear. The source of this sequence is an adult who received the AZD1222 COVID-19 vaccine. The sample was peripheral blood, taken 28 days after the second AZD1222 dose. As DNA, the CDR3 is TGTGCCAGCAGCCCCAATCCCCGACCGTCTGGGGCCAAAAACATTCAGTACTTC. Protein product: CASSPNPRPSGAKNIQYF.